This entry is about one T cell receptor beta chain. The specificity of this receptor is unknown. No much larger clonotype is one base removed from it; base qualities were not supplied. The data stem from a study of shared clonotypes between healthy human individuals (TCRdb year 2020). As for the study more broadly: A couple of women and three men aged 18 to 49 years were included in the cohort. Each donor's leukapheresis produced roughly between about 0.9 and 9.5 billion PBMCs. To increase sequencing depth and limit assay-specific biases, TCR repertoire library preparation and sequencing were carried out by different laboratories using diverse techniques. For each donor, three plates each were used for CD4 naive and CD4 memory, two plates were used for CD8 naive, and one plate was used for CD8 memory. Blood TCR repertoires of roughly five healthy adults were deeply sequenced to estimate repertoire size and the extent of clonotype sharing between individuals.

CD8 naive samples were obtained by positive selection for CCR7 among CD45RO-negative cells, yielding a CD45RA+CCR7+ population from which TemRA cells were excluded. Donors were healthy HIV-negative adults with no recently reported acute infections or vaccinations. Every donor was a Caucasian adult living in Nashville, Tennessee, USA. After blood collection by leukapheresis, PBMCs were isolated using Ficoll-Histopaque density gradient centrifugation and then cryopreserved in the vapor phase of liquid nitrogen. Purity and quantity of every magnetically sorted T cell population were checked by analytical flow cytometry. Each sorted fraction had its genomic DNA isolated and then quantified by UV absorbance on a Nanodrop 2000c. The CDR3 measures 15 amino acids from cysteine to phenylalanine. CDR3 DNA only is kept here, 45 bases in frame from base 1. V ends up 4 bases short and J 6 bases short, with an unmatched junction base count of 10. The germline V gene yields SGHAT for CDR1 and FQNNGV for CDR2.

Overall study outcomes, separate from this receptor: Based on pairwise subsampling, the degree of clonotype sharing among donors was expected to be affected by sequencing depth. Clonotypes shared by all four sorted-subset donors showed higher generation probabilities than non-shared clonotypes. Because the study included only a small number of donors, the genetic and exposure-history diversity represented was limited. Rarefaction of sorted-subset datasets indicated incomplete sequencing despite the large sequencing depth. Larger estimated clonotype richness was generally found for naive subsets than for memory subsets. When a handful of donors were compared, the shared fraction of clonotypes was 5% to 6.5% for naive CD4, approximately 3.3% for naive CD8, roughly 2.5% for memory CD4, and 0.35% to 0.5% for memory CD8. Sampling was restricted to blood, and TCR repertoires in tissues likely differ from the TCR repertoires found in blood.

Using the deep immunoSEQ assay, TCR CDR3 regions were amplified from genomic DNA by multiplex PCR. Extracted genomic DNA from each cell subset was spread evenly across all wells of several immunoSEQ 96-well plates, with each plate serving as a replicate. For sorted subsets, each replicate PCR was loaded with approximately 0.2 ug genomic DNA, equivalent to about 30,000 T cell genomes. The purified libraries were quantified using a Qubit 3.0 fluorometer, sized with a Bioanalyzer 2100, and then quantified again using the KAPA Library Quantification kit. Every immunoSEQ 96-well plate was sequenced on a separate single-read 150-cycle Illumina NextSeq 550 flow cell. The authors' pipeline ran thus. Because the immunoSEQ output included only junctional sequences and no quality scores, the filtering could not be the same as the filtering used for full-length reads. To assign V/J genes and CDR3, sequences were annotated against IMGT germline references using PyIR, a Python wrapper for IgBLAST v1.9. Reads were removed for weak V/J assignments (E-value above 1e-6), missing CDR3, stop codons, out-of-frame junctions, or ambiguous translated residues. V3J clonotypes were defined by identical inferred V gene, J gene, and CDR3 amino acid sequence. Percentage overlap between repertoires was calculated by dividing the number of shared unique clonotypes by the size of the smaller repertoire. Three approaches were used to assess repertoire richness: RTK rarefaction, the Chao1 estimator, and Recon v2.1 estimates of unobserved clonotypes. OLGA was used to compute generation probabilities for all TCRbeta clonotypes that the gDNA method yielded from a handful of donors. In its TCRdb copy, this immuneACCESS table keeps in-frame sequences only and misses some clones. Where compared with another copy, unresolved V genes explain less than half of these, and the others have no known cause. V, J and clone size were drawn from that table, and D and trimming were deduced from the DNA. Present in this sample are about 590,000 clones, 95% to 96% of which were seen just once. Of the sample, 0.085% to 0.11% is held by the ten largest clones.

This receptor was taken from a woman aged 25 to 39 in good health. Recombination joined TRBV11-2 with TRBJ2-7, with TRBD2 identical over 9 junction bases. The sequenced sample was naive CD8+ T cells sorted from blood. In the paper's terms, the cell subset or site label means: CD45RA+CCR7+. The DNA sequence reads TGTGCCAGCAGCTCCTCGGCGGGACTAGCACCCGAGCAGTACTTC. Its protein reads: CASSSSAGLAPEQYF.